This paragraph covers one T cell receptor beta chain sequence. Its antigen is undetermined. The sample belongs to a study of human CD8 memory T cell subsets. Notes on the study in general: Similar levels of high diversity, measured as normalized Shannon-Wiener diversity, were found in stem-like memory and precursor exhausted T cells, which was not the case for effector memory cells.

The CDR3 consists of 16 residues. Germline-derived CDR1 and CDR2 are KGHDR and SFDVKD. Investigators built TCR beta libraries using UMI-labeled 5' RACE. Reprocessing the 5' RACE reads, TCRdb reports a single entry for every CDR3 protein and omits DNA. This specimen shows about 10,000 distinct CDR3 sequences; the ten leading clones hold just over 20%. Enrichment of total CD8+ T cells was achieved using negative magnetic separation. RNA was obtained from duplicate vials of about 150,000 sorted CD8+ T cells per subset. This chain uses TRBV24-1 with TRBJ1-4; the D gene TCRdb calls, TRBD1, cannot be checked with no DNA. The receptor comes from a human donor in good health. Sequenced sample: CD8+ T cells from PBMCs. CDR3 region: CATSDPRTPGGEKLFF.